This T cell receptor beta chain was identified during a study of T cell responses to AZD1222 COVID-19 vaccine. Of note for this clone: Antigen unknown.

Whole-study findings and limits: Rises in breadth and depth of Spike-specific TCRs came after two AZD1222 doses. None of the repertoires were sampled until the peak T cell response had passed. White British donors predominated, females outnumbered males, and clonal diversity was possibly underestimated. Mapped onto spike, vaccine-associated CD4 TCRs spanned it and were dominant at 160-218 and 743-854.

TCRdb keeps only in-frame clones here, not all; method: immunoSEQ multiplex PCR. The sample lists 65,000 to 80,000 clones; approximately 90% were seen once. V was trimmed by 2 bases and J by 4 bases, leaving 14 bases between them. Germline CDR1 is MDHEN and CDR2 is SYDVKM. CDR3 length: 15 residues. This TCR came from an adult who received the MenACWY meningococcal vaccine as a control. The input for sequencing was peripheral blood, taken 28 days after the second dose of the MenACWY control vaccine. The V call is TRBV28, the J call TRBJ2-5, with D tentatively TRBD1 or TRBD2 (5 bases each). CDR3 in amino acids: CASSLEGPGGETQYF. In DNA form, the CDR3 reads TGTGCCAGCAGTTTAGAGGGACCAGGAGGAGAGACCCAGTACTTC.